These T cell receptor beta chains were read from a single sample in a study of CD8 T cells in ankylosing spondylitis. From the 5' RACE reads, TCRdb called clonotypes with MiXCR, one entry per CDR3 protein. The sample has hundreds of thousands of distinct CDR3 sequences; around a quarter are singletons. Sequenced material: blood, either unsorted or a sorted T cell fraction (not recorded which). These receptor sequences come from a male donor with ankylosing spondylitis or in good health (not recorded which). Each CDR3 is given with its conserved first and last residue. The order of the fields is J gene, clone size, V gene, D gene, CDR3 protein, CDR3 DNA. A D gene is named only where the DNA matches it firmly. Clone size is given for some rows only: seen once, a few or many times, or a class if the clone is expanded.

J gene: TRBJ2-7
clone size: NA
V gene: TRBV9
D gene: NA
CDR3 protein: CASSVGAGREQYF
CDR3 DNA: TGTGCCAGCAGCGTAGGGGCAGGCCGAGAGCAGTACTTC

J gene: TRBJ2-2
clone size: many
V gene: TRBV4-1
D gene: NA
CDR3 protein: CASSQGLFTGELFF
CDR3 DNA: TGCGCCAGCAGCCAAGGTCTTTTTACCGGGGAGCTGTTTTTT

J gene: TRBJ2-1
clone size: few
V gene: TRBV20-1
D gene: TRBD2
CDR3 protein: CSATSGSKSYNEQFF
CDR3 DNA: TGCAGTGCCACTAGCGGGAGTAAGTCCTACAATGAGCAGTTCTTC

J gene: TRBJ2-2
clone size: NA
V gene: TRBV29-1
D gene: TRBD2
CDR3 protein: CSVGGWGSGAGGAGELFF
CDR3 DNA: TGCAGCGTTGGCGGCTGGGGAAGCGGTGCGGGAGGGGCCGGGGAGCTGTTTTTT

J gene: TRBJ1-1
clone size: once
V gene: TRBV13
D gene: NA
CDR3 protein: CASSLRGTTEAFF
CDR3 DNA: TGTGCCAGCAGCCTAAGGGGGACCACTGAAGCTTTCTTT

J gene: TRBJ2-7
clone size: NA
V gene: TRBV15
D gene: TRBD1
CDR3 protein: CATSRDYPGQGSYEQYF
CDR3 DNA: TGTGCCACCAGCAGAGATTACCCGGGACAGGGTTCCTACGAGCAGTACTTC

J gene: TRBJ1-1
clone size: few
V gene: TRBV5-5
D gene: TRBD1
CDR3 protein: CASSKGQGGAEAFF
CDR3 DNA: TGTGCCAGCAGCAAAGGACAGGGGGGCGCTGAAGCTTTCTTT

J gene: TRBJ2-1
clone size: many
V gene: TRBV11-1
D gene: TRBD2
CDR3 protein: CASSFGGRADEQFF
CDR3 DNA: TGTGCCAGCAGCTTTGGCGGGAGGGCCGATGAGCAGTTCTTC

J gene: TRBJ2-1
clone size: many
V gene: TRBV14
D gene: TRBD2
CDR3 protein: CASSILGTSGVKGSYNEQFF
CDR3 DNA: TGTGCCAGCAGCATCCTCGGGACTAGCGGGGTAAAGGGATCCTACAATGAGCAGTTCTTC

J gene: TRBJ2-5
clone size: many
V gene: TRBV5-1
D gene: NA
CDR3 protein: CASSTQETQYF
CDR3 DNA: TGCGCCAGCAGCACGCAAGAGACCCAGTACTTC

J gene: TRBJ1-1
clone size: NA
V gene: TRBV10-3
D gene: NA
CDR3 protein: CATSGENTEALF
CDR3 DNA: TGTGCCACCTCTGGCGAGAACACTGAAGCTCTCTTT

J gene: TRBJ2-7
clone size: NA
V gene: TRBV6-5
D gene: NA
CDR3 protein: CASSYSATGTSEQYF
CDR3 DNA: TGTGCCAGCAGTTACTCGGCGACAGGCACCTCTGAGCAGTACTTC

J gene: TRBJ2-2
clone size: many
V gene: TRBV7-2
D gene: NA
CDR3 protein: CASSLTLGSGELFF
CDR3 DNA: TGTGCCAGCAGCTTAACTCTGGGGTCCGGGGAGCTGTTTTTT

J gene: TRBJ2-1
clone size: NA
V gene: TRBV20-1
D gene: NA
CDR3 protein: CSARDGRSYNEQFF
CDR3 DNA: TGCAGTGCTAGGGACGGACGCTCCTACAATGAGCAGTTCTTC

J gene: TRBJ2-3
clone size: few
V gene: TRBV12-3/TRBV12-4
D gene: NA
CDR3 protein: CASSFGSAAGLITDTQYF
CDR3 DNA: TGTGCCAGCAGTTTTGGTTCAGCGGCGGGACTTATCACAGATACGCAGTATTTT

J gene: TRBJ2-1
clone size: NA
V gene: TRBV12-3/TRBV12-4
D gene: TRBD2
CDR3 protein: CASSWGTSGSGEFF
CDR3 DNA: TGTGCCAGCAGCTGGGGGACTAGCGGATCAGGGGAGTTCTTC

J gene: TRBJ2-1
clone size: many
V gene: TRBV12-3/TRBV12-4
D gene: TRBD1
CDR3 protein: CASSPGQGAYNEQFF
CDR3 DNA: TGTGCCAGCAGTCCGGGACAGGGGGCCTACAATGAGCAGTTCTTC

J gene: TRBJ2-7
clone size: NA
V gene: TRBV12-1
D gene: NA
CDR3 protein: CASSLEGLTEGGYEQYF
CDR3 DNA: TGTGCCAGCAGCTTAGAGGGGCTCACCGAAGGAGGGTACGAGCAGTACTTC

J gene: TRBJ2-3
clone size: few
V gene: TRBV20-1
D gene: NA
CDR3 protein: CSAERDTVTDTQYF
CDR3 DNA: TGCAGTGCAGAACGGGACACCGTCACAGATACGCAGTATTTT

J gene: TRBJ2-5
clone size: few
V gene: TRBV11-2
D gene: NA
CDR3 protein: CASSLGGARQETQYF
CDR3 DNA: TGTGCCAGCAGCTTAGGGGGAGCGCGTCAAGAGACCCAGTACTTC

J gene: TRBJ1-1
clone size: many
V gene: TRBV20-1
D gene: NA
CDR3 protein: CSGRGNEAFF
CDR3 DNA: TGCAGTGGACGGGGGAATGAAGCTTTCTTT

J gene: TRBJ2-5
clone size: many
V gene: TRBV29-1
D gene: NA
CDR3 protein: CSGLKGLRAQYF
CDR3 DNA: TGCAGCGGTCTAAAGGGGCTTAGGGCCCAGTACTTC

J gene: TRBJ2-3
clone size: NA
V gene: TRBV20-1
D gene: TRBD2
CDR3 protein: CSASREGEYF
CDR3 DNA: TGCAGTGCTTCCCGGGAGGGCGAGTATTTT